The clone carrying this TCR beta chain showed up just a few times. Its specificity is unknown. Each CDR3 protein gets one entry after TCRdb re-called the reads with MiXCR. This sample yields 830,000 or so distinct CDR3 sequences, of which approximately 32% are seen a single time; under 15% belongs to the top ten. Trimming stripped 0 bases from V and 4 bases from J, with 12 bases between. The CDR3 runs 15 residues. Germline V gives CDR1 LGHNA, CDR2 YSLEER. The data originate from a study of T cell repertoires in cytomegalovirus infection. Overall study: Well-studied HLA-B-restricted CMV epitopes were used in the study alongside recently identified HLA-C-restricted ones. Public TCR beta signatures provided an indication of both CMV infection and a matching HLA type.

The specimen was cultured CD8+ T cells from PBMCs, collected from culture after CMV antigen stimulation. The chain joins TRBV4-3 to TRBJ1-2; tentatively, D is TRBD1 (6 bases). This clonotype originated in a human donor in good health (CMV status not recorded). Some clones in this sample may be carry-over from other donors' samples. CDR3 protein: CASSQDRGQAYGYTF. CDR3 coding DNA: TGCGCCAGCAGCCAAGATAGGGGACAAGCCTATGGCTACACCTTC.